This is a list of T cell receptor beta chains from one sample in a study of shared clonotypes between healthy human individuals. Profiled with immunoSEQ multiplex PCR; TCRdb holds only in-frame clones, not every one. The sample has around 300,000 clones, about nine tenths seen once. The sample was memory CD8+ T cells sorted from blood. The origin of the receptors is a man in his late teens or twenties in good health. Each CDR3 is given with its conserved first and last residue. A D gene is named only where the DNA matches it firmly. Part of the rows lack a size; the others show once, few, many or a class for expanded clones.

D: -
J: TRBJ1-6
size: large
V: TRBV4-1
CDR3: CASSETGTLNSPLHF
DNA: TGCGCCAGCAGCGAGACTGGGACACTTAATTCACCCCTCCACTTT

D: -
J: TRBJ1-5
size: -
V: TRBV27
CDR3: CASSSINGNQPQHF
DNA: TGTGCCAGCAGTTCCATCAACGGCAATCAGCCCCAGCATTTT

D: TRBD2
J: TRBJ2-1
size: -
V: TRBV6-5
CDR3: CASSPLLAGINEQFF
DNA: TGTGCCAGCAGTCCACTCCTAGCGGGGATCAATGAGCAGTTCTTC

D: -
J: TRBJ1-2
size: -
V: TRBV6-1
CDR3: CASSEEAIGTAYGYTF
DNA: TGTGCCAGCAGTGAAGAAGCTATAGGGACGGCCTATGGCTACACCTTC

D: -
J: TRBJ2-7
size: -
V: TRBV7-9
CDR3: CASATEAYEQYF
DNA: TGTGCCAGCGCCACGGAGGCCTACGAGCAGTACTTC

D: -
J: TRBJ2-1
size: -
V: TRBV10-3
CDR3: CAISEPGTEYYNEQFF
DNA: TGTGCCATCAGTGAACCCGGGACGGAGTACTACAATGAGCAGTTCTTC

D: TRBD2
J: TRBJ2-1
size: -
V: TRBV9
CDR3: CASSPKGGTAYNEQFF
DNA: TGTGCCAGCAGCCCCAAGGGAGGGACTGCCTACAATGAGCAGTTCTTC

D: TRBD1
J: TRBJ1-2
size: -
V: TRBV10-2
CDR3: CASSVGQGREYGYTF
DNA: TGCGCCAGCAGTGTTGGACAGGGGAGGGAGTATGGCTACACCTTC

D: -
J: TRBJ2-7
size: -
V: TRBV4-1
CDR3: CASSQDTGRGDEQYF
DNA: TGCGCCAGCAGCCAAGATACGGGCAGGGGCGACGAGCAGTACTTC

D: -
J: TRBJ2-5
size: -
V: TRBV6-6
CDR3: CASRSYPGLNQETQYF
DNA: TGTGCCAGCAGGAGTTATCCCGGACTAAATCAAGAGACCCAGTACTTC